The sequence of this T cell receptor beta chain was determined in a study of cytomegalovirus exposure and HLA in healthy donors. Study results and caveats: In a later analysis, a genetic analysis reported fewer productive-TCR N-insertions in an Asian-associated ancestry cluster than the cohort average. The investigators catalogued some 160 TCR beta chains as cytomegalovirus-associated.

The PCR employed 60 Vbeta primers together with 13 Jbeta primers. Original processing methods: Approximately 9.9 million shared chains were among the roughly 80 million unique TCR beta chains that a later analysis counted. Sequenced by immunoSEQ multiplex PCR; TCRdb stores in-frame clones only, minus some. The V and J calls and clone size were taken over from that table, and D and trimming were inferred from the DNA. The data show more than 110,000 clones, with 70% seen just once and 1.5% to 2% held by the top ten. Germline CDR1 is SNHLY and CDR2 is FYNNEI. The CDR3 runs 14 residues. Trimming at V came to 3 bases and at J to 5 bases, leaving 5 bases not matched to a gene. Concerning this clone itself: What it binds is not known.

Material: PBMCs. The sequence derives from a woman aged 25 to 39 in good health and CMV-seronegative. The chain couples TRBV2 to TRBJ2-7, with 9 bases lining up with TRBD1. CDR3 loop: CASSDPGQGDEQYF. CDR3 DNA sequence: TGTGCCAGCAGTGACCCGGGACAGGGCGACGAGCAGTACTTC.